This entry features one TCR beta chain sequence. Its antigen is currently unknown. The sample belongs to a study of cytomegalovirus exposure and HLA in healthy donors. In germline, CDR1 is MNHNS, CDR2 SASEGT. The CDR3 contains 14 residues. The germline V and J ends were trimmed by 5 bases and 2 bases, with 12 bases remaining between them. Study findings and constraints: Most sequenced TCRs were rare (though some public TCRs occurred in many donors).

The PCR ran on 60 Vbeta and 13 Jbeta primers. Profiled with immunoSEQ multiplex PCR; TCRdb holds only in-frame clones, not every one. The sample contains 200,000 to 250,000 clones, around 80% of which appear only once. These donors, healthy bone marrow donors, were studied. The V call is TRBV6-1, the J call TRBJ1-1; unclear D gene. The receptor was derived from a boy younger than 18 in good health and CMV-seronegative. Material: PBMCs. The CDR3 sequence: CASSREQLNTEAFF. The CDR3 region has the DNA TGTGCCAGCAGTCGGGAACAGCTTAACACTGAAGCTTTCTTT.